The T cell receptor (beta chain) described here comes from a study of response to subunit inactivated influenza vaccine. Study results and limitations: A suggestion made by the authors is that each seasonal influenza vaccination recruits few new T cells.

The CDR3 totals 15 residues. The ends were cut back, 2 bases at V and 0 bases at J, with 8 bases in the middle. The germline gives CDR1 LGHNA, CDR2 YNFKEQ. From the RT-PCR reads, TCRdb called clonotypes with MiXCR, one entry per CDR3 protein. The sample has 860,000 or so distinct CDR3 sequences, around 20% seen once. A word on this clonotype: The antigen remains undetermined.

The J gene is TRBJ2-1, the V gene TRBV4-2; D is undetermined. Sequencing was performed on PBMCs from blood, taken 4 to 6 days after vaccination. The receptor's source is a man aged 45 to 65 who received an inactivated influenza vaccine. In nucleotides, the CDR3 is TGTGCCAGCAGCCAACACGGAAGCTCCTACAATGAGCAGTTCTTC. Its translation is CASSQHGSSYNEQFF.